These 3 T cell receptor beta chains share one sample of origin, sequenced in a study of T-cell reconstitution after alpha-beta-depleted transplantation in children. Unique molecular identifiers were incorporated into the prepared TCRbeta library. TCRdb analysed the PCR reads with MiXCR anew, one entry per CDR3 protein. The data show 500,000 or so distinct CDR3 sequences, roughly 10% seen once. The starting material was PBMCs, mostly from graft donor cells, obtained 180 days after TCRalphabeta/CD19-depleted stem cell transplant. Receptor source: a female patient under 10 years old who had a stem cell transplant for aplastic anemia, so the T cells may come from the graft donor.

J is TRBJ2-7 and V is TRBV15; unclear D gene. V lost 1 base and J lost 6, with 16 bases in between. Germline CDR1 and CDR2: LNHNV and YYDKDF (reference sequence). CDR3 size: 15 residues. CDR3 DNA sequence: TGTGCCACCAGCAGAGTTAGGACCCGTCAGGCCGAGCAGTACTTC. This sequence encodes CATSRVRTRQAEQYF.

The genes are TRBV7-2 and TRBJ1-2; D is uncertain. The ends were cut back, 0 bases at V and 3 bases at J, with 14 bases in the middle. This CDR3 is built from 16 residues. Germline CDR1 reads SGHTA; CDR2 reads FQGNSA. CDR3 coding DNA: TGTGCCAGCAGCTTAGCTGGCAGGAGCGATTACTATGGCTACACCTTC. Amino acids: CASSLAGRSDYYGYTF.

A few counts support this clonotype. This chain joins TRBV28 and TRBJ2-3, with 9 positions matching TRBD2. With V trimmed by 11 bases and J by 6 bases, 12 bases remained unmatched. The CDR3 loop spans 14 amino acids. The germline V gene has CDR1 MDHEN and CDR2 SYDVKM. The CDR3 here is CAAPGREGGDTQYF. CDR3 nucleotide sequence: TGTGCCGCGCCGGGGCGGGAGGGAGGTGATACGCAGTATTTT.